One sample yielded the 10 T cell receptor beta chains listed below, sequenced in a study of spatial heterogeneity in lung cancer. Time point defined: sample taken at primary tumor resection. TCRdb re-called the 5' RACE reads with MiXCR, one entry per CDR3 protein. The sample holds some 9,600 distinct CDR3 sequences, 6.1% seen once. Sequenced material: normal lung tissue next to the tumor, taken at surgery. The receptor set was obtained from a male donor with early-stage non-small cell lung cancer.

There are many counts of this clonotype. The chain carries TRBV7-2 and TRBJ2-2, with 8 nucleotides matching TRBD2. Germline values: CDR1 SGHTA, CDR2 FQGNSA. The CDR3 runs to 17 residues. V trimming: 5 bases; J trimming: 0 bases; junction bases outside the gene matches: 8. CDR3 loop: CASSRRASGSNTGELFF. In nucleotides, the CDR3 is TGTGCCAGCAGCCGACGTGCTAGCGGGTCGAACACCGGGGAGCTGTTTTTT.

This clonotype was picked up many times. The V gene is TRBV20-1, the J gene TRBJ2-2; maybe TRBD2 (6 bases). Germline CDR1 reads DFQATT; CDR2 reads SNEGSKA (reference sequence). The CDR3 runs to 16 residues. V gave up 0 bases and J gave up 2 bases, with 13 bases separating them. The CDR3 sequence is CSARDSQRVNTGELFF. Here the CDR3 DNA reads TGCAGTGCTAGAGATAGCCAGCGGGTCAACACCGGGGAGCTGTTTTTT.

This clonotype was seen more than once but under ten times. This chain links TRBV19 with TRBJ2-1, with D tentatively TRBD2 (8 bases). V lost 4 bases and J 7 bases, leaving 17 bases between the germline ends. CDR1 and CDR2 (germline): LNHDA, SQIVND (reference sequence). The CDR3 length is 15 residues. In nucleotides, the CDR3 is TGTGCCAGTAGTACAGTAGCGGGACAGCGGAATGAGCAGTTCTTC. It is translated as CASSTVAGQRNEQFF.

The sample holds many counts of this clonotype. The chain joins TRBV30 to TRBJ1-1, with D possibly matching TRBD1 (6 bases). The CDR3 is made up of 13 amino acids. CDR1 GTSNPN and CDR2 SVGIG come from the germline V gene (reference sequence). V lost 3 bases and J lost 2, with 10 bases in between. In nucleotides, the CDR3 is TGTGCCTGGAGGAAACAGGGCAACACTGAAGCTTTCTTT. Protein sequence: CAWRKQGNTEAFF.

This clonotype was counted at least ten times. The gene calls are TRBV4-3 and TRBJ2-7; no clear D gene. CDR1 and CDR2 from the germline V gene are LGHNA and YSLEER. The CDR3 is made up of 14 amino acids. Trimming took off 3 bases at V and 2 bases at J, with 11 bases between the two ends. This chain's CDR3 is CASSQTFGPYEQYF. The DNA for the CDR3 is TGCGCCAGCAGCCAGACATTCGGCCCCTACGAGCAGTACTTC.

This clonotype showed up many times. This rearrangement joins TRBV28 to TRBJ2-3; no reliable D call. The CDR3 has 11 amino acids. V was clipped by 4 bases and J by 5 bases, with 4 bases between them. Germline V gives CDR1 MDHEN, CDR2 SYDVKM. The CDR3 spells CASSSVDTQYF. CDR3 DNA sequence: TGTGCCAGCAGTTCGGTAGATACGCAGTATTTT.

This clonotype was picked up many times. V gene TRBV5-8 combines with J gene TRBJ2-1; D is unresolved. This CDR3 spans 11 amino acids. The V and J ends lost 8 bases and 9 bases respectively, with 12 bases between them. Germline lookup yields CDR1 SGHTS and CDR2 YDEGEE. In nucleotides, the CDR3 is TGTGCCAGTAGACAATCCCCTGAGCAGTTCTTC. As protein: CASRQSPEQFF.

With regard to this clonotype: This may be a read error, as it is one base from a much larger clone. Lacking the conserved final phenylalanine or tryptophan, this CDR3 likely reflects a read error. The chain carries TRBV12-3 or TRBV12-4 and TRBJ2-2; D ambiguous. V was shortened by 3 bases and J by 5 bases, with 10 bases between the two germline ends. There are 14 residues in the CDR3. The chain's CDR3 is CASSFSEQTGELFS. CDR3 nucleotides: TGTGCCAGCAGTTTTTCCGAACAAACCGGGGAGCTGTTTTCT.

This clonotype came up a few times. V usage is TRBV19 and J usage is TRBJ1-5; D ambiguous. V lost 1 base and J 1 base, leaving 2 bases between the germline ends. The germline V gene has CDR1 LNHDA and CDR2 SQIVND (reference sequence). The CDR3 is 13 residues long. The chain's CDR3 is CASSIASNQPQHF. The CDR3 DNA reads TGTGCCAGTAGTATAGCCAGCAATCAGCCCCAGCATTTT.

Ten or more counts support this clonotype. This CDR3 fails to terminate in the conserved phenylalanine or tryptophan, so it likely reflects a read error. The limits of the CDR3 on the DNA are not certain, so only TCRdb's listed CDR3 is given. V is TRBV7-9 and J is TRBJ2-7. The CDR3 length equals 8 residues, ends included. Looked up from germline, CDR1 is SEHNR and CDR2 is FQNEAQ (reference sequence). The CDR3 is CASSLSTL.